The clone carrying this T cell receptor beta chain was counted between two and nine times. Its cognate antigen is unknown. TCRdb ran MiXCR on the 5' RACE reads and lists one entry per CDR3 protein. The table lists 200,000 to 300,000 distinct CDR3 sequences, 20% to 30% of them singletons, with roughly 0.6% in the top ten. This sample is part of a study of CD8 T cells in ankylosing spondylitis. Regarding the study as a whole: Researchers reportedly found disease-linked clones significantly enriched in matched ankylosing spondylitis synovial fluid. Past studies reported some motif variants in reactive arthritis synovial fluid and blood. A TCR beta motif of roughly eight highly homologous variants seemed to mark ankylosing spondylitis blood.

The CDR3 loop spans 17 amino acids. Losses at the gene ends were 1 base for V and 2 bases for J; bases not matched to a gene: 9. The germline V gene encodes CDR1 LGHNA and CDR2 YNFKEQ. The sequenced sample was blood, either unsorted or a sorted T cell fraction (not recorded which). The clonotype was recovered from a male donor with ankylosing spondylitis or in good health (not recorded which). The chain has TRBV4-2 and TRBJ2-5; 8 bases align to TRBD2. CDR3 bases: TGTGCCAGCAGCCAAGCCGGGGGGGCTAGCGGGCAAGAGACCCAGTACTTC. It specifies CASSQAGGASGQETQYF.